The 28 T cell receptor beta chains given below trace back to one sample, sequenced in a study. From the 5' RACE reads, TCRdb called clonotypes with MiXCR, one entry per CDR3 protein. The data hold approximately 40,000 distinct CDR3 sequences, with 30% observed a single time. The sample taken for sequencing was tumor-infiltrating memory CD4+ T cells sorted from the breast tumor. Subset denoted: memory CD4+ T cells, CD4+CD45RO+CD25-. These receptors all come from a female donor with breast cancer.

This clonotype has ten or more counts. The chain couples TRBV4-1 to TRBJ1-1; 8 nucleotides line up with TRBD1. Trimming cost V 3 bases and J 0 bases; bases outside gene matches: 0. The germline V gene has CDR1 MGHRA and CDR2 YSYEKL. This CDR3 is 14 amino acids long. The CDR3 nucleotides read TGCGCCAGCAGCCAGGACAGGGTGAACACTGAAGCTTTCTTT. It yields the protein CASSQDRVNTEAFF.

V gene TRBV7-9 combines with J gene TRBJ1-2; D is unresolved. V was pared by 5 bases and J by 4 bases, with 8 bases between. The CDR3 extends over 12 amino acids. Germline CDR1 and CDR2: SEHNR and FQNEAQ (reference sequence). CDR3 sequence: CASSQDGYGYTF. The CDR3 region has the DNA TGTGCCAGCAGCCAAGACGGCTATGGCTACACCTTC.

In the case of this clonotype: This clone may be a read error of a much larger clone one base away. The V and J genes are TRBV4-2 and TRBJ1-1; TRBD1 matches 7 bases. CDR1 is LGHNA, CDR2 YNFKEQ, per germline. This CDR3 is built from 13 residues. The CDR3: CANSQDRATEAFF. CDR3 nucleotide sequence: TGTGCCAACAGCCAAGACAGGGCCACTGAAGCTTTCTTT.

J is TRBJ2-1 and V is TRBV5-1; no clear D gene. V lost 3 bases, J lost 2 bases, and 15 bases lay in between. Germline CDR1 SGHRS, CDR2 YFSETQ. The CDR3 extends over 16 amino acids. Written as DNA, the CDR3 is TGCGCCAGCAGCTCCTACGTAGCTAGGGCCTACAATGAGCAGTTCTTC. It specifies CASSSYVARAYNEQFF.

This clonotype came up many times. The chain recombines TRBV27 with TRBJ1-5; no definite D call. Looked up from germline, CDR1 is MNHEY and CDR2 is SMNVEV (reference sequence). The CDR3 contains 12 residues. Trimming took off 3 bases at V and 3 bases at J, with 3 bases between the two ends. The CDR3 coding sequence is TGTGCCAGCAGTTTGGTCAATCAGCCCCAGCATTTT. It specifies CASSLVNQPQHF.

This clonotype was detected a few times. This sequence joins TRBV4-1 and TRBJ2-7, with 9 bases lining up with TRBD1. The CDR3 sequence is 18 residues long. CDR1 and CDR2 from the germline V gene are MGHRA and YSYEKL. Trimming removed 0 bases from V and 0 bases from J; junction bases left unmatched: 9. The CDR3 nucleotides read TGCGCCAGCAGCCAAGATTGGATCCGACAGGGGGACTCCTACGAGCAGTACTTC. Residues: CASSQDWIRQGDSYEQYF.

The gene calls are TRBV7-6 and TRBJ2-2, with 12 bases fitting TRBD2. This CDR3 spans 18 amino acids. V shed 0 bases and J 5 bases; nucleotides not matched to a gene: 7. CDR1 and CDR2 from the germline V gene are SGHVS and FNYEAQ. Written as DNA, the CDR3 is TGTGCCAGCAGCTTAGCGCCTAGCGGGAGGGCCGGAACCGGGGAGCTGTTTTTT. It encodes CASSLAPSGRAGTGELFF.

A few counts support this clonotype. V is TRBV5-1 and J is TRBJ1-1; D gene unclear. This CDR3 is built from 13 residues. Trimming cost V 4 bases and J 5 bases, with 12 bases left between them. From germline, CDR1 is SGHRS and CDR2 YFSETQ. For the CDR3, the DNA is TGCGCCAGCAGCCCCGCCGGGGTAACTGAAGCTTTCTTT. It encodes CASSPAGVTEAFF.

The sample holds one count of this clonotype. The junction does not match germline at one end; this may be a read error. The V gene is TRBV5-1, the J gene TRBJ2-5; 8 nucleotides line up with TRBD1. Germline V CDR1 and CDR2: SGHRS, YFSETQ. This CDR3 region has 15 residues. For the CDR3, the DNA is TGCGCCGGCAGCTCCGGACAGGGTCCAAGGGAGACCCAGTACTTC. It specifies CAGSSGQGPRETQYF.

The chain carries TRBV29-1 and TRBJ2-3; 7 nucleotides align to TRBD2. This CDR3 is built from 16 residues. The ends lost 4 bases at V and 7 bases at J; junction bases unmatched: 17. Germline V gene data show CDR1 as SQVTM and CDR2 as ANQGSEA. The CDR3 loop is CSVVYLAGDRRNTQYF. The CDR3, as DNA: TGCAGCGTTGTTTATCTGGCGGGAGACCGTCGGAATACGCAGTATTTT.

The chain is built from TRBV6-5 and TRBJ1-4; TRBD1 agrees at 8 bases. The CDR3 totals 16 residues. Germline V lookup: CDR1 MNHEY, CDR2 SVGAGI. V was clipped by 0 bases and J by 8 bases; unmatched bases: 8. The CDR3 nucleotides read TGTGCCAGCAGTTACTCCCCAACAGGGGGGGGAGAAAAACTGTTTTTT. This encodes CASSYSPTGGGEKLFF.

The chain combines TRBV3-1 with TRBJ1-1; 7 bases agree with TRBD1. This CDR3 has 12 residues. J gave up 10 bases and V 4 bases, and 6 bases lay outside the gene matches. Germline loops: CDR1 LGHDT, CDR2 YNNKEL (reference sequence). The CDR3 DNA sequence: TGTGCCAGCAGCCCACTGACAGGGAGAGCTTTCTTT. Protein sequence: CASSPLTGRAFF.

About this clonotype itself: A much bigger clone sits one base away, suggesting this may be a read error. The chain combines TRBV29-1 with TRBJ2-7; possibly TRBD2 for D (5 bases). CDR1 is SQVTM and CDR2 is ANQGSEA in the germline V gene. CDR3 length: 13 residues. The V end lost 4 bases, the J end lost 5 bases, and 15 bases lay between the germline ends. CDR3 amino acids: CSVVGERADEQYF. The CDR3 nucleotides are TGCAGCGTTGTTGGGGAGAGAGCCGACGAGCAGTACTTC.

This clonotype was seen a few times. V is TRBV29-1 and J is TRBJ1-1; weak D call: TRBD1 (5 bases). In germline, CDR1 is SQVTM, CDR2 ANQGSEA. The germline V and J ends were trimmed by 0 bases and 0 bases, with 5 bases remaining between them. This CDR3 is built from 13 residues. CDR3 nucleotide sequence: TGCAGCGTTGAAGACAGGGTGAACACTGAAGCTTTCTTT. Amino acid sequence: CSVEDRVNTEAFF. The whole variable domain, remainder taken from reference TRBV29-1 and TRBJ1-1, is SAVISQKPSRDICQRGTSLTIQCQVDSQVTMMFWYRQQPGQSLTLIATANQGSEATYESGFVIDKFPISRPNLTFSTLTVSNMSPEDSSIYLCSVEDRVNTEAFFGQGTRLTVV.

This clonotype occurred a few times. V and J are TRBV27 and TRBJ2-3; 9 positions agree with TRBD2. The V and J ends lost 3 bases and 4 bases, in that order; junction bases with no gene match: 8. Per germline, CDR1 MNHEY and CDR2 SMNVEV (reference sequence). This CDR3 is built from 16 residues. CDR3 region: CASSFAGGRGPDTQYF. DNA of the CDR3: TGTGCCAGCAGTTTTGCCGGCGGGAGGGGACCAGATACGCAGTATTTT.

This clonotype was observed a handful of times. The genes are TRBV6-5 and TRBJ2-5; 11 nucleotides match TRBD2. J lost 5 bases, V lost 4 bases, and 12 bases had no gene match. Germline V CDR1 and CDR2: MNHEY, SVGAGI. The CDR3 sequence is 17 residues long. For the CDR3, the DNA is TGTGCCAGCAGTTCTGGGACTAGCGGTTGGGATCCGGAGACCCAGTACTTC. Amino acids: CASSSGTSGWDPETQYF.

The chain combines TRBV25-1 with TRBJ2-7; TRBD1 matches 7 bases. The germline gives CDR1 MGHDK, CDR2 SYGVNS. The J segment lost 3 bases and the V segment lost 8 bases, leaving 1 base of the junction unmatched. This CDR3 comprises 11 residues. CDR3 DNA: TGTGCCAGCTCAGGGGGCTACGAGCAGTACTTC. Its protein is CASSGGYEQYF.

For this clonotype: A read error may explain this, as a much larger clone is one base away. Here the CDR3 reads CTSNLAGGTDTQYF. DNA of the CDR3: TGTACCAGCAACCTAGCGGGGGGGACAGATACGCAGTATTTT. The rearrangement uses TRBV7-3 and TRBJ2-3; 12 bases match TRBD2. CDR1 is SGHTA and CDR2 is FQGTGA in the germline V gene. The CDR3 sequence is 14 residues long.

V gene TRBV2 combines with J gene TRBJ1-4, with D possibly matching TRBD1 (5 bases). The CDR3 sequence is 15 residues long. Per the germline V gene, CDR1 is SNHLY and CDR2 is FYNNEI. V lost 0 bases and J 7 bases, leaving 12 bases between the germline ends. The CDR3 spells CASSEAGGVSEKLFF. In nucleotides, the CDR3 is TGTGCCAGCAGTGAAGCGGGAGGGGTCAGTGAAAAACTGTTTTTT.

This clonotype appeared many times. The CDR3 is CSARVPGGWYGYTF. The CDR3 region has the DNA TGCAGTGCTAGAGTTCCAGGGGGCTGGTATGGCTACACCTTC. The V call is TRBV20-1, the J call TRBJ1-2, with TRBD1 matching 8 bases. V was pared by 1 base and J by 5 bases, with 6 bases of the junction left unmatched. Per germline, CDR1 DFQATT and CDR2 SNEGSKA (reference sequence). This CDR3 comprises 14 residues.

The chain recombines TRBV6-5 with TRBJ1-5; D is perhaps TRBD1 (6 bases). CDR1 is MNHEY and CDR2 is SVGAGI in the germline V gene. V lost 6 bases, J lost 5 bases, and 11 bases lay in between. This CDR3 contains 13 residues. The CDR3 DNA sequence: TGTGCCAGCAGGCTAGGGGGAGATCAGCCCCAGCATTTT. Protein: CASRLGGDQPQHF.

In DNA, the CDR3 is TGCGCCAGCAGCTTGGCGGGACAGGGGGCGAATGGAAACACCATATATTTT. Translating gives CASSLAGQGANGNTIYF. The chain couples TRBV5-1 to TRBJ1-3; 12 bases are shared with TRBD1. V trimming: 0 bases; J trimming: 3 bases; junction bases outside the gene matches: 4. There are 17 residues in the CDR3. Germline CDR1 SGHRS, CDR2 YFSETQ.

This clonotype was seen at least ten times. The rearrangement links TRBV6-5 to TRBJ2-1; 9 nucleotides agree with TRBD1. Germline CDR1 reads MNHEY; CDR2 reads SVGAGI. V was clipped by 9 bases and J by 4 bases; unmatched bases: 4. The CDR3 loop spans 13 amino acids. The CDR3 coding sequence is TGTGCCAGTGGGACAGGGTCATACAATGAGCAGTTCTTC. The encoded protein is CASGTGSYNEQFF.

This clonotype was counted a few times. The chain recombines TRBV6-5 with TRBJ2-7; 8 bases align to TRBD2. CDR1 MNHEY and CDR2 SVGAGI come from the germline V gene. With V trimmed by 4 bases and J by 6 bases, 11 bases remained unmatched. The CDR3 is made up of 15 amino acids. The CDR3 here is CASSSPGLVKREQYF. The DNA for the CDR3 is TGTGCCAGCAGTTCTCCGGGACTAGTAAAACGCGAGCAGTACTTC.

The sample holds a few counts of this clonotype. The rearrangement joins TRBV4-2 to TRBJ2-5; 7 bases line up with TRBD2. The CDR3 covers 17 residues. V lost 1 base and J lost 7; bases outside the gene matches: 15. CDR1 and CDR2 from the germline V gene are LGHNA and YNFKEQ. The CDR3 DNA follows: TGTGCCAGCAGCCAAGTTACGGCCGATGGACTAGAAGGGACCCAGTACTTC. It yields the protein CASSQVTADGLEGTQYF.

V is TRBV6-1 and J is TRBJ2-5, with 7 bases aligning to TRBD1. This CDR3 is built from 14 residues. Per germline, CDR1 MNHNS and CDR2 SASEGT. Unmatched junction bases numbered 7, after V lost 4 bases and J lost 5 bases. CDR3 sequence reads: CASSATGTSETQYF. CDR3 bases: TGTGCCAGCAGTGCGACAGGGACCAGCGAGACCCAGTACTTC.

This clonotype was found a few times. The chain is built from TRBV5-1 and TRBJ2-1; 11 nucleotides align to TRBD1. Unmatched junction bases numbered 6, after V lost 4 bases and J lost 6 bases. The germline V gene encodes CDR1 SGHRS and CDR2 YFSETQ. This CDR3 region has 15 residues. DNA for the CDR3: TGCGCCAGCAGCCCCGGGACAGGGGGTCTCAATGAGCAGTTCTTC. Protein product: CASSPGTGGLNEQFF.

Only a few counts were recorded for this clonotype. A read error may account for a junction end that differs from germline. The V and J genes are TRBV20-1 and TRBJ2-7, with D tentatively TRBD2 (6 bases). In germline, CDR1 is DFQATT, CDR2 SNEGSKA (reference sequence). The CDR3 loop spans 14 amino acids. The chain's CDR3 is CGARVTAGGYEQYF. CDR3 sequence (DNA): TGCGGTGCTAGAGTTACAGCCGGGGGCTACGAGCAGTACTTC.